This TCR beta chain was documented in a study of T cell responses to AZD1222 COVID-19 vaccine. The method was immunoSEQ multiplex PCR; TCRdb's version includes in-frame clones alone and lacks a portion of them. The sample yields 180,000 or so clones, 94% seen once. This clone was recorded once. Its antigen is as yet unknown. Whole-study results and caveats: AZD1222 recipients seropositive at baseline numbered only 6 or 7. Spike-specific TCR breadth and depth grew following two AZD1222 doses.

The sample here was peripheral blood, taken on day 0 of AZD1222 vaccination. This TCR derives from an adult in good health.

In nucleotides, the CDR3 is TGTGCCAGCAGCTCCCTCCAGGCTGGCTACACCTTC. Translation: CASSSLQAGYTF. The chain uses TRBV11-2 and TRBJ1-2, with D hard to call. Germline-derived CDR1 and CDR2 are SGHAT and FQNNGV. Deletions cut 4 bases from V and 7 bases from J, with 10 bases between. The CDR3 sequence is 12 residues long. The full variable domain, with the rest looked up from reference TRBV11-2 and TRBJ1-2, is EAGVAQSPRYKIIEKRQSVAFWCNPISGHATLYWYQQILGQGPKLLIQFQNNGVVDDSQLPKDRFSAERLKGVDSTLKIQPAKLEDSAVYLCASSSLQAGYTFGSGTRLTVV.